The present T cell receptor (beta chain) was sequenced within a study of blood T cells in healthy people across ages (dated by TCRdb to the mid-2010s). Study-level background: In model experiments, template switching captured about one uniquely barcoded TCR beta cDNA molecule for every two T cells. Two additional independent replicas of 1 million unique cDNA reads from the same blood draw were analyzed for two donors (one aged 18 to 29 and one aged 80 or older). The study measured age-related changes in TCR beta repertoire diversity using deep sequencing normalized with unique cDNA molecular identifiers. Donors were grouped into four age groups: young (average approximately 15 years), middle-aged (roughly 37), aged (around 60) and long-lived (around 82). What the work shows at the level of the full study, not this receptor alone: Compared with the aged group, more naive CD4+ T cells, fewer expanded clones and increased TCR diversity were shown by the long-lived group, suggesting age selection. As age increased, observed TCR beta diversity per million T cells dropped in a roughly linear way, and a significant reduction was already evident by age about 40. Because donor CMV infection status was unknown, age-related changes in expanded clonotypes were potentially confounded. A strong correlation was found between observed TCR beta diversity and the percentage of naive T cells measured by flow cytometry. Estimates of total diversity based on one million sequenced T cells were considered lower bounds and underestimates. Because profiling used bulk unsorted PBMCs, naive and antigen-experienced compartments could not be compared conclusively.

The donors were roughly 39 Caucasian individuals from Russia, aged 6 to 90 years, who were systemically healthy. Approximately 11 milliliters of peripheral blood were drawn from each donor into EDTA-treated Vacutainer tubes. Ficoll-Paque density-gradient centrifugation was used to isolate PBMCs, with at least 6.5 million per sample. Total RNA was extracted from PBMCs with Trizol reagent, with at least 5.5 micrograms obtained per sample. For every donor, flow cytometry on a PBMC aliquot measured the percentage of naive CD45RAhigh/CD27high T cells. Including cysteine and phenylalanine, the CDR3 has 15 amino acids. The sequence is cut down to CDR3 DNA, 45 bases in frame from base 1. Trimming at the junction amounts to 6 bases on V and 1 base on J, and the germline ends lie 15 bases apart. CDR1 LNHDA and CDR2 SQIVND were looked up in the germline V gene (reference sequence). Library preparation used 5' RACE. Sequencing was carried out with an Illumina HiSeq 2500. The second PCR ran for roughly 7 to 11 cycles and used a J-beta primer mix along with a sample-barcoded 5' primer. A template-switch 5' adaptor carrying 12 random nucleotides introduced a unique molecular identifier onto each TCR beta cDNA molecule. Each sample yielded at least 3 million CDR3-containing paired-end reads. The Mint cDNA synthesis kit, primed by a TRBC-specific oligonucleotide, was used to synthesize first-strand cDNA from all RNA. After uracil-DNA glycosylase treatment, a first 18-cycle PCR used universal primers M1SS and BC2_uni_R on all cDNA. In the source study's methods: For normalization, 1 million high-quality reads, each with a distinct molecular identifier, were randomly selected from each sample. Reads with shared molecular identifiers were discarded instead of being binned into consensus sequences. CDR3 identification, clonotype clustering and error correction used MiTCR with a Q25 quality threshold and the strictest error-elimination algorithm. A nonparametric unseen species model with Euler transformation was used to estimate a lower bound on total TCR beta diversity. TCRdb trimmed the raw reads at Q25, called clones with MiXCR and kept productive beta chains. Identical CDR3 proteins give one entry, which carries the most common genes and DNA. Clone size and V and J calls follow TCRdb, not the original study. The sample contains nearly 800,000 distinct CDR3 sequences, roughly 25% of them found a single time. More than 3% of the sample rests with the top ten.

This clonotype was found a few times. Its cognate antigen has yet to be identified. No qualities accompany the bases; no much larger clone lies one base away. Separately, the same data were catalogued under a study of T cells of mothers and their children. The second paper further reports: Nine systemically healthy Caucasian individuals, comprising three mothers and their six children, were included as donors. cDNA synthesis consumed the entire amount of extracted RNA, loaded at around 1.5 ug RNA in each 15 ul reaction. Sample barcodes and 2-4 random nucleotides were added via the M1S primer in the second PCR. More than 9 million TCR beta CDR3 reads were obtained from each mother, and about 3 million reads were obtained from each child. Thymic selection shapes the output of TCR recombination in a similar way in related and unrelated pairs, and inherited differences have a minor effect. Normalized repertoire overlap was always found to be slightly, but never significantly, higher in related mother-child pairs than in unrelated mother-child pairs. No persistent microchimeric T cell clones were detected, at a sensitivity of around 100 clones per million clonotypes. Deep NGS was used in the study to compare the TCR beta repertoires of mothers and children and to look for features that separate related mother-child pairs from unrelated individuals. On average, the children were approximately 12 +/- 4 years old, while the mothers were 40 +/- 4 years old. After adapter ligation with NEBNext reagents, the libraries were sequenced on Illumina HiSeq 2000 with 100+100 nt paired-end reads. To prevent cross-contamination, the mother and child libraries were prepared a month apart and were sequenced in separate runs. Between roughly 450,000 and 2,000,000 distinct TCR beta clonotypes were identified per donor. Naive TCR beta clonotypes were estimated from low-frequency clonotypes matched to each donor's FACS-determined naive share, without sorting.

This clonotype was obtained from a boy younger than 18 in good health. The specimen sequenced was blood. Recombination joined TRBV19 with TRBJ1-1, with no D gene named confidently. The CDR3 region has the sequence CASRIPGTRNTEAFF. The nucleotide sequence is TGTGCCAGTAGGATTCCCGGAACTAGGAACACTGAAGCTTTCTTT.